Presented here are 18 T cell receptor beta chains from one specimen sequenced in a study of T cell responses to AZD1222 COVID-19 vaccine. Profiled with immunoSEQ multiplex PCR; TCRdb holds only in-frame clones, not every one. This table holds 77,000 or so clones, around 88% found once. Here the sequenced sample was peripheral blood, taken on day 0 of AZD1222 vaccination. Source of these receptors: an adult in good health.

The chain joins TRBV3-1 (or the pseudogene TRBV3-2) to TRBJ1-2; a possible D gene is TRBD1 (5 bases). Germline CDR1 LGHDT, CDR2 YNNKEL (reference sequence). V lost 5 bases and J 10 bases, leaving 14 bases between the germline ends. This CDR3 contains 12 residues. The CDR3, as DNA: TGTGCCAGCAGCACCGGGGCAGTTGACTACACCTTC. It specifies CASSTGAVDYTF.

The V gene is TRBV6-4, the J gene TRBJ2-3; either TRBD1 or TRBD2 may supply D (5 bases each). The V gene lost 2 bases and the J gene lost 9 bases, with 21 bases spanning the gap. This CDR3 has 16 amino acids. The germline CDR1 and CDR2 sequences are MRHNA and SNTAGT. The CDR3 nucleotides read TGTGCCAGCAGTGACCCCACAAGGGACCTTGAGGTCACGCAGTATTTT. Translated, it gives CASSDPTRDLEVTQYF.

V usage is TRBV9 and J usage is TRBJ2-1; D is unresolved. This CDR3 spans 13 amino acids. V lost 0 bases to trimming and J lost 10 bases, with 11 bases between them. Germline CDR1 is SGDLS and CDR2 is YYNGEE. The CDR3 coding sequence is TGTGCCAGCAGCGTAGGAAAAGGGTGGGAGCAGTTCTTC. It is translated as CASSVGKGWEQFF.

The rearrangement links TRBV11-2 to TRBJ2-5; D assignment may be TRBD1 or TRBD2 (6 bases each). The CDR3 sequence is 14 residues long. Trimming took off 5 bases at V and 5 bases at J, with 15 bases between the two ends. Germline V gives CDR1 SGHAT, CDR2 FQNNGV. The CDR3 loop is CASSPQVGGETQYF. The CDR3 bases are TGTGCCAGCAGCCCCCAAGTAGGGGGGGAGACCCAGTACTTC.

As DNA, the CDR3 is TGTGCCAGCAGTGACTCGAAGGGCTCTGGGGCCAACGTCCTGACTTTC. Protein sequence: CASSDSKGSGANVLTF. The V gene is TRBV6-4, the J gene TRBJ2-6; D unresolved. In germline, CDR1 is MRHNA, CDR2 SNTAGT. CDR3 size: 16 residues. Trimming left V 0 bases short and J 0 bases short, with 6 bases between.

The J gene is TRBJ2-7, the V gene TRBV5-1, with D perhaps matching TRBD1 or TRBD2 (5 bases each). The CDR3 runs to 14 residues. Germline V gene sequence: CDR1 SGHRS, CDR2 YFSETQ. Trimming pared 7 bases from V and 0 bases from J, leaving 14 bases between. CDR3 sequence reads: CASRRDPSSYEQYF. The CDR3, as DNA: TGCGCCAGCCGACGGGACCCGAGCTCCTACGAGCAGTACTTC.

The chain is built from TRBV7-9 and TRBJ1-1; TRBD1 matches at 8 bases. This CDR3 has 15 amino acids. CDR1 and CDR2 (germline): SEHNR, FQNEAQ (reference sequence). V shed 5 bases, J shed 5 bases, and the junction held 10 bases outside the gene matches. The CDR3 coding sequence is TGTGCCAGCAGCCACAACCAGGGGGCGCGAACTGAAGCTTTCTTT. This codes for CASSHNQGARTEAFF.

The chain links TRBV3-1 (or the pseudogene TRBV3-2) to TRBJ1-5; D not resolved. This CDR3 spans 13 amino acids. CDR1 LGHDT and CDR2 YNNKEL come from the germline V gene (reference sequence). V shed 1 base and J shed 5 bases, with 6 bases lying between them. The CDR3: CASSQGQDQPQHF. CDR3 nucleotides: TGTGCCAGCAGCCAAGGGCAGGATCAGCCCCAGCATTTT.

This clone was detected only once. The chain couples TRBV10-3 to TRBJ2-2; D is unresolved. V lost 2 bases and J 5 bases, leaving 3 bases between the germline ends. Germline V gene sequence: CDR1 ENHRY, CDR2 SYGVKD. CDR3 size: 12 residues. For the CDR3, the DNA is TGTGCCATCAGTGAGCCGACCGGGGAGCTGTTTTTT. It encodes CAISEPTGELFF.

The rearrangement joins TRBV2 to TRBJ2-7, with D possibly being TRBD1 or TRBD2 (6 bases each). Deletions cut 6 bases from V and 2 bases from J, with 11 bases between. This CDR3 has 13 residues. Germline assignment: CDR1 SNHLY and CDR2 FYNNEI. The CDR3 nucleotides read TGTGCCAGCAGCATAGGGGGGACCTACGAGCAGTACTTC. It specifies CASSIGGTYEQYF.

CDR3 bases: TGTGCCAGCGGGTTGACCGGGACTAGCAAGCATGAGCAGTTCTTC. It encodes CASGLTGTSKHEQFF. This chain connects TRBV7-3 to TRBJ2-1; 9 positions agree with TRBD2. J lost 8 bases, V lost 8 bases, and 13 bases had no gene match. Germline CDR1 is SGHTA and CDR2 is FQGTGA. The CDR3 is 15 amino acids.

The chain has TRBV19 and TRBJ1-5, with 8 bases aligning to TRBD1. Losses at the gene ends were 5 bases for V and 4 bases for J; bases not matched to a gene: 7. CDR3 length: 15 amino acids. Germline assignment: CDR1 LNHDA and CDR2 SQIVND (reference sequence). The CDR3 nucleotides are TGTGCCAGTAGTGTAGGGACAGGACCAAATCAGCCCCAGCATTTT. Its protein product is CASSVGTGPNQPQHF.

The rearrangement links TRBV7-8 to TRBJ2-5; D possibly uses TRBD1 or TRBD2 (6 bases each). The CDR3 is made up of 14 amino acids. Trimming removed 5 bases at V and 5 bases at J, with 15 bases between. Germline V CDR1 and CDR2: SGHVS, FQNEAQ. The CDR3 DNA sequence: TGTGCCAGCAGCGGGAGGACTCAGGGGGAGACCCAGTACTTC. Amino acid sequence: CASSGRTQGETQYF.

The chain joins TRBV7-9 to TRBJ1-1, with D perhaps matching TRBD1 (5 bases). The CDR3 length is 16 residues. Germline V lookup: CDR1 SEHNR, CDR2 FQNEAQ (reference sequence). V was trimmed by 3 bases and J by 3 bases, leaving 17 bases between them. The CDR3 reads CASSFMGDGGDTEAFF. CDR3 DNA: TGTGCCAGCAGCTTCATGGGGGACGGAGGGGACACTGAAGCTTTCTTT.

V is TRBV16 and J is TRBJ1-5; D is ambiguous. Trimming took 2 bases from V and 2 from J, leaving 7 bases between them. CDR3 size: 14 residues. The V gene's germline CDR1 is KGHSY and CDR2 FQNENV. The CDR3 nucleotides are TGTGCCAGCAGCCAAGACTACGGCAATCAGCCCCAGCATTTT. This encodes CASSQDYGNQPQHF.

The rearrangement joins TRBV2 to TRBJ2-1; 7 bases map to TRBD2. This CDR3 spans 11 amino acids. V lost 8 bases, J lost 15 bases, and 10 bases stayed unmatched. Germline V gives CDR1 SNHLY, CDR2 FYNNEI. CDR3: CASRPGLEGFF. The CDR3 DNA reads TGTGCCAGCCGACCTGGACTAGAGGGGTTCTTC.

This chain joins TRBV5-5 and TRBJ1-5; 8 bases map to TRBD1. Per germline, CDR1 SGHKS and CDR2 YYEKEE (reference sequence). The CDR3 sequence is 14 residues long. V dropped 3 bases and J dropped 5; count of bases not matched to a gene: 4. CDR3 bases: TGTGCCAGCAGCTGGGACAGGAATTATCAGCCCCAGCATTTT. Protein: CASSWDRNYQPQHF.

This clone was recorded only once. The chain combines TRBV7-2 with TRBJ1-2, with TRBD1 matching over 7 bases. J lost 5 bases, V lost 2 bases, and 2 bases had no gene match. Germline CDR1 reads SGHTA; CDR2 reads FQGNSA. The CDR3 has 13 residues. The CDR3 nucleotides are TGTGCCAGCAGCTTATCGGGACAGTATGGCTACACCTTC. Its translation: CASSLSGQYGYTF.